These 10 T cell receptor beta chains came from one sample sequenced in a study of CD8 T cells in Susac syndrome (dated by TCRdb to between 2018 and 2020). Libraries were prepared through the immunoSEQ multiplex PCR assay. RNA was extracted using the RNeasy kit, and about 0.5 to 1 ug of the RNA was reverse transcribed with random hexamers. TCRdb applied fastp at Q25 and MiXCR to the public reads, then kept only in-frame beta chains. Each entry merges the rows of one CDR3 protein and shows their most common DNA and genes. Within this sample are a few hundred thousand distinct CDR3 sequences, with approximately 84% of them counted one time only. Approximately 0.11% of the sample rests with the top ten. What was sequenced was CD8+ T cells from PBMCs. The receptors come from a human donor with multiple sclerosis.

The chain combines TRBV27 with TRBJ2-5, with 10 bases matching TRBD1. Germline CDR1 MNHEY, CDR2 SMNVEV (reference sequence). CDR3 length: 16 amino acids. V gave up 2 bases and J gave up 3 bases; unmatched junction bases: 6. The CDR3 here is CASSLALGQGEETQYF. For the CDR3, the DNA is TGTGCCAGCAGTTTAGCCTTAGGACAGGGGGAAGAGACCCAGTACTTC.

The chain couples TRBV30 to TRBJ1-5; D gene ambiguous. Germline V gene lookup returns CDR1 GTSNPN and CDR2 SVGIG (reference sequence). The CDR3 sequence is 15 residues long. The V gene lost 0 bases and the J gene lost 5 bases, with 14 bases spanning the gap. The CDR3 sequence: CAWSVGEVSHQPQHF. CDR3 nucleotide sequence: TGTGCCTGGAGTGTAGGTGAGGTTTCGCATCAGCCCCAGCATTTT.

The V call is TRBV5-6, the J call TRBJ2-1; 9 bases map to TRBD2. This CDR3 region has 15 residues. Germline V CDR1 and CDR2: SGHDT, YYEEEE. Germline trimming cut 0 bases from V and 6 bases from J; bases unmatched to any gene: 4. The CDR3 sequence: CASSLGSGSSNEQFF. The CDR3, as DNA: TGTGCCAGCAGCTTGGGTAGCGGGAGTTCCAATGAGCAGTTCTTC.

This clonotype was detected only once. The rearrangement uses TRBV9 and TRBJ2-3; TRBD2 agrees at 8 bases. CDR1 is SGDLS, CDR2 YYNGEE, per germline. The CDR3 is 15 residues long. V lost 0 bases, J lost 3 bases, and 3 bases stayed unmatched. In DNA, the CDR3 is TGTGCCAGCAGCGTAGCAGCGGGAGAAACAGATACGCAGTATTTT. Translating it yields CASSVAAGETDTQYF.

This chain uses TRBV28 with TRBJ2-1; 10 bases match TRBD1. Germline V gives CDR1 MDHEN, CDR2 SYDVKM. CDR3 size: 16 residues. Trimming at V came to 5 bases and at J to 3 bases, leaving 7 bases not matched to a gene. DNA for the CDR3: TGTGCCAGCAGTCCGTCCTGGGACAGGGGCTACAATGAGCAGTTCTTC. Translated, it gives CASSPSWDRGYNEQFF.

The chain couples TRBV11-2 to TRBJ2-1; 8 positions match TRBD1. Germline assignment: CDR1 SGHAT and CDR2 FQNNGV. V dropped 5 bases and J dropped 11; count of bases not matched to a gene: 14. This CDR3 region has 15 residues. The CDR3: CASSQTNLDRGQQFF. CDR3 bases: TGTGCCAGCAGCCAAACGAACCTCGACAGGGGACAGCAGTTCTTC.

The gene calls are TRBV29-1 and TRBJ2-5; a weak D match, TRBD1 (6 bases). From germline, CDR1 is SQVTM and CDR2 ANQGSEA. V was pared by 0 bases and J by 4 bases, with 12 bases between. The CDR3 sequence is 14 residues long. This CDR3 is CSVEEVGRGETQYF. The CDR3 nucleotides are TGCAGCGTTGAAGAAGTCGGCAGGGGAGAGACCCAGTACTTC.

The rearrangement joins TRBV12-3 or TRBV12-4 to TRBJ2-3; TRBD2 aligns across 8 bases. The trim removed 6 bases at V and 2 bases at J, leaving 4 bases unmatched. The CDR3 is 14 residues long. CDR3 protein: CASSYSGTTDTQYF. In DNA form, the CDR3 reads TGTGCCAGCAGCTATAGCGGGACCACAGATACGCAGTATTTT.

The J gene is TRBJ1-1, the V gene TRBV19; possibly TRBD1 for D (5 bases). The germline V and J ends were trimmed by 2 bases and 4 bases, with 8 bases remaining between them. The CDR3 is 13 residues long. Germline CDR1 LNHDA, CDR2 SQIVND (reference sequence). The CDR3 nucleotides read TGTGCCAGTAGTATACCCGGGGGCACTGAAGCTTTCTTT. It encodes CASSIPGGTEAFF.

V is TRBV28 and J is TRBJ1-2; maybe TRBD1 (5 bases). CDR3 length equals 14 residues. From germline, CDR1 is MDHEN and CDR2 SYDVKM. V was shortened by 5 bases and J by 4 bases, with 14 bases between the two germline ends. CDR3: CASSPLRGPYGYTF. As DNA, the CDR3 is TGTGCCAGCAGTCCCCTGAGGGGCCCCTATGGCTACACCTTC.